One T cell receptor beta chain is described in this entry. Germline CDR1 SGHVS, CDR2 FNYEAQ. Between the trimmed V and J ends, which lost 8 bases and 4 bases, there was a span of 17 bases. The CDR3 spans 15 residues. The sample comes from a study of blood T cell repertoires in COVID-19. Across the whole study: The study drew acute and convalescent COVID-19 samples from the United States, Italy and Spain.

Source study methods: Estimation of nucleated cell counts relied on the amplification of reference gene primers. Produced via immunoSEQ multiplex PCR; TCRdb's table is partial and in-frame only. D and trimming come from the DNA, and the V and J calls and clone size come from that table. The table lists fewer than 300,000 clones, about 85% of them singletons. The chain employs TRBV7-6 and TRBJ2-2, with a weak D call TRBD1 (6 bases). The receptor was isolated from a man aged 55-75 years who had recovered from COVID-19. The sample consisted of peripheral blood. CDR3 loop: CASATRGQSTGELFF. The CDR3 coding sequence is TGTGCCAGCGCAACTCGAGGACAGTCCACCGGGGAGCTGTTTTTT.